One T cell receptor (beta chain) is described in this entry. The data originate from a study of blood T cell repertoires in COVID-19. Looking at the study overall: Collection of acute and convalescent COVID-19 samples took place in the United States, Italy and Spain. PBMCs, B-cell-depleted T cells, or T cells provided the cDNA or gDNA that made up the material.

As processed by the authors: Using reference gene primer amplification, nucleated cell counts were estimated. Sequenced by immunoSEQ multiplex PCR; TCRdb stores in-frame clones only, minus some. The DNA gave D and trimming, while V, J and clone size come from that table. Here the sample spans under 250,000 clones, about 80% being singletons. The trim removed 1 base at V and 4 bases at J, leaving 4 bases unmatched. The CDR3 is 15 amino acids. Germline V CDR1 and CDR2: MGHRA, YSYEKL. This TCR came from an older woman with acute or convalescent COVID-19. Material: peripheral blood. The V gene is TRBV4-1, the J gene TRBJ2-1; TRBD2 agrees at 7 bases. The CDR3, as DNA: TGCGCCAGCAGCCAAGGCGGGGGTGCATACAATGAGCAGTTCTTC. This codes for CASSQGGGAYNEQFF.